This is a list of T cell receptor beta chains from one sample in a study of cytomegalovirus exposure and HLA in healthy donors. The protocol was immunoSEQ multiplex PCR, while the TCRdb copy is restricted to in-frame clones and leaves out a portion. The sample has 160,000 or so clones, 65% to 85% seen once; the top ten hold approximately 1.5%. Material: PBMCs. Every receptor here comes from a woman between 18 and 30 years old in good health and CMV-seronegative. The CDR3 runs from the conserved cysteine through the conserved F or W. The D gene is left open where the match is weak. Rows give clone size only sometimes, using once, few, many, or a class for an expanded clone.

>TRBJ2-3|.|TRBV18|.
CASSPARESTDTQYF
TGTGCCAGCTCCCCCGCCAGGGAAAGCACAGATACGCAGTATTTT
>TRBJ2-1|.|TRBV7-3|.
CASSPQPNVGNEQFF
TGTGCCAGCAGCCCACAGCCGAACGTAGGCAATGAGCAGTTCTTC
>TRBJ1-2|.|TRBV23-1|TRBD1
CATNDDRANYGYTF
TGCGCCACCAATGACGACAGGGCTAACTATGGCTACACCTTC
>TRBJ1-6|.|TRBV7-9|.
CSSSSRDFRTYYNSPLHF
TGTTCCAGCAGCTCCCGGGATTTCCGCACTTACTATAATTCACCCCTCCACTTT
>TRBJ1-5|once|TRBV6-6|TRBD1
CASRPTGEQQPQHF
TGTGCCAGCAGGCCTACAGGGGAACAACAGCCCCAGCATTTT
>TRBJ1-2|.|TRBV2|.
CASGPNYGYTF
TGTGCCAGTGGGCCTAACTATGGCTACACCTTC
>TRBJ1-2|.|TRBV5-1|TRBD1
CASSQGQGAGGYTF
TGCGCCAGCAGCCAGGGACAGGGGGCTGGGGGCTACACCTTC
>TRBJ2-1|.|TRBV6-5|.
CASRQGNEQFF
TGTGCCAGCAGACAGGGCAATGAGCAGTTCTTC
>TRBJ1-2|.|TRBV30|TRBD1
CAWSAGQGVMGYTF
TGTGCCTGGAGTGCCGGACAGGGGGTCATGGGCTACACCTTC
>TRBJ1-5|.|TRBV28|TRBD1
CASSHSTGGYSNQPQHF
TGTGCCAGCAGTCACTCTACAGGGGGCTATAGCAATCAGCCCCAGCATTTT
>TRBJ1-1|.|TRBV9|TRBD1
CASSPPGGGTVNTEAFF
TGTGCCAGCAGCCCACCCGGGGGGGGGACAGTGAACACTGAAGCTTTCTTT
>TRBJ1-1|.|TRBV6-1|.
CAISEGRISEAFF
TGTGCCATCAGTGAAGGCAGGATATCTGAAGCTTTCTTT
>TRBJ1-3|.|TRBV7-8|.
CASSLRTAFSGNTIYF
TGTGCCAGCAGCTTGCGGACAGCATTCTCTGGAAACACCATATATTTT
>TRBJ1-5|.|TRBV27|.
CASRKSRVSDQPQHF
TGTGCCAGCAGAAAATCCAGGGTATCGGATCAGCCCCAGCATTTT
>TRBJ1-2|.|TRBV19|.
CASSPTPGQRVNYGYTF
TGTGCCAGTAGCCCCACCCCCGGACAGCGAGTTAACTATGGCTACACCTTC
>TRBJ2-1|.|TRBV10-2|TRBD2
CASRLAGDLNQFF
TGCGCCAGCAGACTAGCGGGGGATCTGAACCAGTTCTTC
>TRBJ1-1|.|TRBV6-1|.
CASTPGRRWTEAFF
TGTGCCAGCACCCCCGGGAGGAGGTGGACTGAAGCTTTCTTT
>TRBJ2-7|.|TRBV5-4|TRBD2
CASSPGTRYEQYF
TGTGCCAGCAGCCCCGGGACTAGATACGAGCAGTACTTC
>TRBJ1-3|.|TRBV5-4|.
CASSLGHSFSGNTIYF
TGTGCCAGCAGCTTGGGTCACTCCTTCTCTGGAAACACCATATATTTT
>TRBJ2-5|.|TRBV6-5|.
CASSYGPIPQETQYF
TGTGCCAGCAGTTACGGGCCGATTCCCCAAGAGACCCAGTACTTC
>TRBJ1-5|few|TRBV5-5|TRBD1
CASSLQGAGQPQHF
TGTGCCAGCAGCTTACAGGGGGCGGGGCAGCCCCAGCATTTT
>TRBJ1-2|.|TRBV28|TRBD1
CASSSMTGAFGYGYTF
TGTGCCAGCAGTTCCATGACAGGGGCATTCGGCTATGGCTACACCTTC
>TRBJ2-3|.|TRBV30|TRBD2
CAWSFSGGGTQYF
TGTGCCTGGAGTTTTAGCGGGGGTGGTACGCAGTATTTT
>TRBJ2-1|once|TRBV11-2|TRBD2
CASSLELAGGSYNEQFF
TGTGCCAGCAGCTTAGAACTGGCGGGGGGGTCCTACAATGAGCAGTTCTTC
>TRBJ2-7|few|TRBV12-1|.
CASSFTHRVHEQYF
TGTGCCAGCAGCTTTACTCACAGGGTCCACGAGCAGTACTTC
>TRBJ1-5|.|TRBV6-5|.
CASSWTINQPQHF
TGTGCCAGTAGTTGGACAATCAATCAGCCCCAGCATTTT
>TRBJ2-2|.|TRBV6-5|.
CASSPQIQAGELFF
TGTGCCAGCAGTCCCCAGATACAGGCCGGGGAGCTGTTTTTT
>TRBJ1-1|.|TRBV6-1|.
CASSPVSGDTEAFF
TGTGCCAGCAGTCCCGTATCGGGGGACACTGAAGCTTTCTTT
>TRBJ1-2|.|TRBV30|.
CAWSVLGRVHGYTF
TGTGCCTGGAGTGTACTGGGGAGGGTTCATGGCTACACCTTC
>TRBJ2-2|.|TRBV30|TRBD2
CAWSPRTSDGAGELFF
TGTGCCTGGAGTCCTCGGACTAGCGATGGAGCCGGGGAGCTGTTTTTT
>TRBJ1-4|.|TRBV5-1|.
CASSFGGGNEKLFF
TGCGCCAGCAGCTTCGGGGGAGGGAATGAAAAACTGTTTTTT
>TRBJ2-2|.|TRBV2|.
CASRLQGITGELFF
TGTGCCAGCAGATTGCAGGGAATAACCGGGGAGCTGTTTTTT
>TRBJ2-6|.|TRBV19|TRBD1
CASKETGGSGANGLTF
TGTGCCAGTAAAGAGACAGGGGGCTCTGGGGCCAACGGCCTGACTTTC
>TRBJ1-1|.|TRBV5-1|.
CASSLTGPRAAFF
TGCGCCAGCAGCCTAACCGGGCCCAGGGCTGCTTTCTTT
>TRBJ1-4|.|TRBV15|TRBD1
CATSSYRTGTEKLFF
TGTGCCACCAGCTCCTACCGGACAGGAACGGAAAAACTGTTTTTT
>TRBJ1-1|.|TRBV6-1|.
CASSHGGAGEAFF
TGTGCCAGCAGTCACGGGGGGGCGGGTGAAGCTTTCTTT
>TRBJ1-5|.|TRBV6-6|TRBD1
CASSFPGGGSNQPQHF
TGTGCCAGCAGTTTCCCAGGGGGAGGAAGCAATCAGCCCCAGCATTTT
>TRBJ1-2|.|TRBV7-9|TRBD1
CSSSLADRVVFYGYTF
TGTTCCAGCAGCTTAGCGGACAGGGTGGTGTTCTATGGCTACACCTTC
>TRBJ1-3|.|TRBV11-3|.
CASSLGGGSGNTIYF
TGTGCCAGCAGCTTAGGTGGCGGTTCCGGAAACACCATATATTTT
>TRBJ2-7|.|TRBV10-1|TRBD1
CASSESGQRYEQYF
TGCGCCAGCAGTGAGTCGGGACAGAGGTACGAGCAGTACTTC
>TRBJ2-7|.|TRBV5-1|.
CASSLLAQGRYEQYF
TGCGCCAGCAGCTTGCTGGCCCAGGGGCGTTACGAGCAGTACTTC
>TRBJ2-3|.|TRBV4-1|.
CASSQTNQGFSTDTQYF
TGCGCCAGCAGCCAAACTAACCAGGGGTTTAGCACAGATACGCAGTATTTT
>TRBJ2-1|.|TRBV28|TRBD2
CASTPGGGLINEQFF
TGTGCCAGCACTCCGGGGGGGGGCCTTATCAATGAGCAGTTCTTC
>TRBJ1-1|.|TRBV30|.
CAWSRRRGTHEHTEAFF
TGTGCCTGGAGTAGGAGAAGGGGAACCCATGAACACACTGAAGCTTTCTTT
>TRBJ1-1|.|TRBV11-2|.
CASSLVRGAYTEAFF
TGTGCCAGCAGCCTAGTCCGGGGGGCGTACACTGAAGCTTTCTTT
>TRBJ1-2|few|TRBV7-3|.
CASSPRGGGEGYTF
TGTGCCAGCAGCCCCAGGGGCGGAGGAGAGGGCTACACCTTC
>TRBJ2-7|.|TRBV28|TRBD1
CASSRLGGQGYEQYF
TGTGCCAGCAGCCGTCTTGGGGGACAGGGTTACGAGCAGTACTTC
>TRBJ1-2|.|TRBV27|.
CASRFIQGGLNGYTF
TGTGCCAGCAGATTTATACAGGGAGGGTTGAATGGCTACACCTTC
>TRBJ2-5|.|TRBV28|.
CASSFPPPQETQYF
TGTGCCAGCAGTTTCCCTCCTCCCCAAGAGACCCAGTACTTC
>TRBJ2-5|.|TRBV4-1|TRBD1
CASSRVRDRTQETQYF
TGCGCCAGCAGCCGTGTTAGGGACAGGACGCAAGAGACCCAGTACTTC
>TRBJ1-5|.|TRBV16|.
CASSHGSSNQPQHF
TGTGCCAGCAGCCACGGGTCAAGCAATCAGCCCCAGCATTTT
>TRBJ2-4|few|TRBV15|.
CATSREAKNSQYF
TGTGCCACCAGCAGAGAAGCCAAAAACAGTCAGTACTTC
>TRBJ2-7|.|TRBV27|TRBD1
CASSSDRGRLTYEQYF
TGTGCCAGCAGTTCGGACAGGGGGCGACTGACCTACGAGCAGTACTTC
>TRBJ2-7|.|TRBV7-9|TRBD2
CASSSGGAGYEQYF
TGTGCCAGCAGCAGCGGGGGGGCGGGTTACGAGCAGTACTTC
>TRBJ1-6|.|TRBV28|TRBD1
CASSLGPQGQLYNSPLHF
TGTGCCAGCAGTTTAGGTCCACAGGGACAGCTCTATAATTCACCCCTCCACTTT